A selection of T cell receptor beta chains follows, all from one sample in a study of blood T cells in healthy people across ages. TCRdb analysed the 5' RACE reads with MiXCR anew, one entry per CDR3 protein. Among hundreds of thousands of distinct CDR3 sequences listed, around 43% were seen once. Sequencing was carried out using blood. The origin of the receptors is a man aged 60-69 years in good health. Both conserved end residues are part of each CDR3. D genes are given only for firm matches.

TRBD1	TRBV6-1	CASSWTGDATEAFF
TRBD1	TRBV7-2	CAGSLGTAYNEQFF
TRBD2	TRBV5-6	CASSAPTSGKETQYF
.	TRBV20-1	CSGSGTSNTNYGYTF
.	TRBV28	CASSTTGEGKTQYF
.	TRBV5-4	CASSPQTVFSGANVLTF
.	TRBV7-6	CASSLVGGRSTDTQYF
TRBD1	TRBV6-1	CASRTGALNYGYTF
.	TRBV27	CASTRGGLYEQYF
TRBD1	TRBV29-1	CSVERAGGRTDTQYF
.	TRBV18	CASSLSHPGGQWNEQYF
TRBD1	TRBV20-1	CSARDNRRTGGSLEQYF
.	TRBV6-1	CASEERAGAGYGYTF
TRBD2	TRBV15	CATSRGLAGETQYF
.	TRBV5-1	CASSHLSLGRRKETQYF
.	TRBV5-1	CASSLEGTARRYGYTF
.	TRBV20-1	CSAPRTLYGYTF
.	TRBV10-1	CASSMGGNQPQHF
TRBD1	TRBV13	CASSLRDRGRNTEAFF
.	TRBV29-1	CSAPENEGYTF
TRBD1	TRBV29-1	CSVRQGSLSDTQYF
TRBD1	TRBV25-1	CASSDYWAQDRGRGYTF
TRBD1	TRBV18	CASSPTGGASTGELFF
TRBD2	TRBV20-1	CSATQSRGGFREQYF
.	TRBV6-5	CASSFDPGTAIYGYTF
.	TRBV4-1	CASSPTIRRSSTEAFF
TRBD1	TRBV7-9	CASSPRTGGGRPYEQYF
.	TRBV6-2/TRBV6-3	CASSYSKDSSTDAQYF
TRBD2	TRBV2	CASTGASGVTDTQYF
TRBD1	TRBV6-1	CASSEARGGRTGGGYTF
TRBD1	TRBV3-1	CASSPYDTGVGYTF
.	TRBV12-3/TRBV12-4	CASSTRDTQYF
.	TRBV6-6	CASIGLGAGELFF
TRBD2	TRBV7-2	CASSPSGSGGGFEQFF
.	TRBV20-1	CSARDRRFQETQYF
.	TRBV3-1	CASRGLHSSGTYNEQFF
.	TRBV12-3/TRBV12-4	CASTNPEGLGDEQFF
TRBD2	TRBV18	CASSPPGGTARNEQFF
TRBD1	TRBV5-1	CASSNADRAGANALTF
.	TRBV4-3	CASSQDWSNAEAFF
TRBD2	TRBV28	CASSPSKAGGPFTDRTDTQYF
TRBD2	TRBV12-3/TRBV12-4	CASTVGGTSTDTQYF
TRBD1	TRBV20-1	CSARDRRTGGNEQFF
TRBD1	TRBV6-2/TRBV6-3	CASSPLTGSDSNEQFF
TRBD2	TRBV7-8	CASSLEGAGGTPLEQYF
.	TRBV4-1	CASSQAGNNQPQHF
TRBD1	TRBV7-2	CASSSGQGAFYAQYF
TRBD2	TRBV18	CASSPGGYGSNEQFF
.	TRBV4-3	CASSQSPAGGAQFF
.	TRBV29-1	CSAELVNTGELFF
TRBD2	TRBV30	CAWSPTPGTRQETQYF